This TCR beta chain was retrieved from a study of blood T cell repertoires in COVID-19. Study-level information: Samples of COVID-19 (acute and convalescent) were obtained from the United States, Italy and Spain. Nucleic acid was either cDNA or gDNA, and it came from T cells, B-cell-depleted T cells, or PBMCs.

Trimming stripped 6 bases from V and 7 bases from J, with 16 bases between. The V gene's germline CDR1 is SGHNT and CDR2 YENEEA. CDR3 length: 14 residues. Patients of the Seattle cohort, enrolled during active infection, were followed longitudinally. Methods used by the authors: Quantification of nucleated cells was approximated via reference gene primer amplification. Generated by immunoSEQ multiplex PCR, the TCRdb table keeps only in-frame clones and is missing some. Clone size and V and J calls were adopted from that table, with D and trimming inferred from the DNA. The sample consists of tens of thousands of clones, 78% of them appearing once.

This TCR was sampled from a man in his 70s with COVID-19, enrolled during active disease. The chain uses TRBV11-3 and TRBJ2-1; a possible D gene is TRBD2 (7 bases). The sequencing input was peripheral blood. The CDR3 loop is CASSVGGLWNEQFF. As DNA, the CDR3 is TGTGCCAGCAGTGTGGGGGGGCTGTGGAATGAGCAGTTCTTC.